The subject of this entry is one TCR beta chain. Its specificity is not known. The germline V gene encodes CDR1 SGHAT and CDR2 FQNNGV. CDR3 length equals 15 residues. The V gene lost 5 bases and the J gene lost 5 bases, with 18 bases spanning the gap. The term stable hyperthyroidism indicated an absence of ophthalmopathy within 18 months of follow-up. Hyperthyroidism patients were newly diagnosed, under 2 months' duration, aged 18 to 65. The data stem from a study of Graves' ophthalmopathy and Graves' hyperthyroidism. Study-level findings and limits: Predictions made by the model for ophthalmopathy progression reached 70% to 71% sensitivity and just under 75% specificity. Most thyroid-expanded clonotypes exceeding 0.001 frequency were also found in blood.

As the template, RNA transcripts were used to amplify TCR beta CDR3 regions. Following a first-round RT-PCR that used HTBI primers, a second-round multiplex PCR was carried out. One entry per CDR3 protein results from TCRdb running MiXCR on the multiplex PCR reads. The sample has 620,000 or so distinct CDR3 sequences, 20% to 25% seen once. The material sequenced was peripheral blood. The chain recombines TRBV11-2 with TRBJ1-2; TRBD1 might be the D (5 bases). The sequence derives from a woman under 30 with stable Graves' hyperthyroidism. Some clones in this sample may be carry-over from other donors' samples. The DNA of the CDR3 is TGTGCCAGCAGCCCGATTCGAACAGGAGGGTATGGCTACACCTTC. It translates to CASSPIRTGGYGYTF.